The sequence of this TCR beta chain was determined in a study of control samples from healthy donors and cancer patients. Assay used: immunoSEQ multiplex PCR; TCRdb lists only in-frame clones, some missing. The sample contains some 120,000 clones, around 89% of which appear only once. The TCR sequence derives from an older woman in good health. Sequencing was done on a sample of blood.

CDR3 coding DNA: TGTGCCAGCAGTGGTCAGACAGGTGAAGCCAAAAACATTCAGTACTTC. It yields the protein CASSGQTGEAKNIQYF. This rearrangement joins TRBV2 to TRBJ2-4; weak D call: TRBD1 (6 bases). V shed 4 bases and J shed 0 bases, with 13 bases lying between them. Germline V gene lookup returns CDR1 SNHLY and CDR2 FYNNEI. This CDR3 spans 16 amino acids. Combining the CDR3 with reference TRBV2 and TRBJ2-4 gives the whole variable domain EPEVTQTPSHQVTQMGQEVILRCVPISNHLYFYWYRQILGQKVEFLVSFYNNEISEKSEIFDDQFSVERPDGSNFTLKIRSTKLEDSAMYFCASSGQTGEAKNIQYFGAGTRLSVL.